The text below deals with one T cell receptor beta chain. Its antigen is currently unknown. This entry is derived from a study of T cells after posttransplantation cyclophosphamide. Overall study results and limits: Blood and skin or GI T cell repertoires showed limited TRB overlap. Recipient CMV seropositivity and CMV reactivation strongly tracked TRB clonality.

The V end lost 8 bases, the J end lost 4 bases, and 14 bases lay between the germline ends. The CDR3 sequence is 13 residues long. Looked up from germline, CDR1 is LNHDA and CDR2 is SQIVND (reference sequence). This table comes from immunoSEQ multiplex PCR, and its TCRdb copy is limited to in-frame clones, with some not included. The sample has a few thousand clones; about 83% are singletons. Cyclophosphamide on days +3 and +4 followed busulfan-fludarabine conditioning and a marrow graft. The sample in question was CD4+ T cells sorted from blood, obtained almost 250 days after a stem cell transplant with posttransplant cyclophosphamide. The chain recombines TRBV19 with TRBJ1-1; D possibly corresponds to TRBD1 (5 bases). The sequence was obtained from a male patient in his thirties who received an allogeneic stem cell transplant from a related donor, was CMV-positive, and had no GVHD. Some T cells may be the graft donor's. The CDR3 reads CASGFQGTTEAFF. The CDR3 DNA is TGTGCCAGTGGATTCCAGGGTACCACTGAAGCTTTCTTT.